This is a list of T cell receptor beta chains from one sample in a study of monozygotic twins with inflammatory bowel disease. No DNA is given; TCRdb re-called the 5' RACE reads and lists each CDR3 protein once. The sample totals approximately 200,000 distinct CDR3 sequences. Sequencing was done on a sample of blood. Receptor source: a human donor with ulcerative colitis or Crohn's disease, or a healthy co-twin of an affected twin (not recorded which). The CDR3 runs from the conserved cysteine through the conserved F or W.

v_gene: TRBV5-1; j_gene: TRBJ1-4; CDR3aa: CASSLGTGLNEKLFF
v_gene: TRBV3-1; j_gene: TRBJ2-1; CDR3aa: CASSLPGRQLDNEQFF
v_gene: TRBV20-1; j_gene: TRBJ1-2; CDR3aa: CSASAGNYGYIF
v_gene: TRBV29-1; j_gene: TRBJ2-1; CDR3aa: CSVEDPTGSSYNEQFF
v_gene: TRBV7-9; j_gene: TRBJ1-2; CDR3aa: CASSDNAGERFNGYTF
v_gene: TRBV13; j_gene: TRBJ2-3; CDR3aa: CASSFRRFADTQYF
v_gene: TRBV18; j_gene: TRBJ2-3; CDR3aa: CASSPNVLGTDTQYF
v_gene: TRBV2; j_gene: TRBJ2-7; CDR3aa: CASRDRPSSYEQYF
v_gene: TRBV5-1; j_gene: TRBJ1-1; CDR3aa: CASSPTGNTEAFF
v_gene: TRBV4-1; j_gene: TRBJ2-1; CDR3aa: CASSRFRVSEQFF
v_gene: TRBV7-2; j_gene: TRBJ1-4; CDR3aa: CASSLMASATNEKLFF
v_gene: TRBV6-6; j_gene: TRBJ1-2; CDR3aa: CASSGQGARGYTF
v_gene: TRBV3-1; j_gene: TRBJ2-1; CDR3aa: CASSQPGQASYNEQFF
v_gene: TRBV3-1; j_gene: TRBJ1-5; CDR3aa: CASSRTFGQPQHF
v_gene: TRBV5-1; j_gene: TRBJ1-4; CDR3aa: CASSFGGQGPNEKLFF
v_gene: TRBV5-1; j_gene: TRBJ2-2; CDR3aa: CASSGTGGVGGELFF
v_gene: TRBV6-1; j_gene: TRBJ1-5; CDR3aa: CASNHRASDQPQHF
v_gene: TRBV24-1; j_gene: TRBJ1-1; CDR3aa: CATSDLRDRDLEAFF
v_gene: TRBV18; j_gene: TRBJ2-2; CDR3aa: CASSPPNRVTGELFF
v_gene: TRBV5-1; j_gene: TRBJ1-4; CDR3aa: CASSLNPTMANEKLFF
v_gene: TRBV27; j_gene: TRBJ2-7; CDR3aa: CASSLSYTGPYEQYF
v_gene: TRBV5-1; j_gene: TRBJ2-1; CDR3aa: CASSLGVQYNEQFF
v_gene: TRBV12-3/TRBV12-4; j_gene: TRBJ1-6; CDR3aa: CASSLAWTRSYNSPLHF
v_gene: TRBV7-3; j_gene: TRBJ2-5; CDR3aa: CASSWTGGTETQYF
v_gene: TRBV7-3; j_gene: TRBJ2-2; CDR3aa: CASSLTPNTGELFF
v_gene: TRBV5-5; j_gene: TRBJ1-3; CDR3aa: CASSLAEAGNTIYF
v_gene: TRBV12-3/TRBV12-4; j_gene: TRBJ1-5; CDR3aa: CASSLALHQPQHF
v_gene: TRBV18; j_gene: TRBJ1-3; CDR3aa: CASSPGQTSGNTIYF
v_gene: TRBV3-1; j_gene: TRBJ2-2; CDR3aa: CASSPWVNTGELFF
v_gene: TRBV12-3/TRBV12-4; j_gene: TRBJ1-6; CDR3aa: CASSSGPQTLHF
v_gene: TRBV29-1; j_gene: TRBJ1-1; CDR3aa: CSVGWTVNTEAFF
v_gene: TRBV5-1; j_gene: TRBJ2-3; CDR3aa: CASTPTGTSTDTQYF
v_gene: TRBV4-1; j_gene: TRBJ2-2; CDR3aa: CASSRLTSGGDTGELFF
v_gene: TRBV20-1; j_gene: TRBJ1-1; CDR3aa: CSASTGATEAFF
v_gene: TRBV2; j_gene: TRBJ1-4; CDR3aa: CAIQGAGKLFF
v_gene: TRBV2; j_gene: TRBJ2-7; CDR3aa: CASSVQIEQYF
v_gene: TRBV28; j_gene: TRBJ1-2; CDR3aa: CASRPRKGTVYGYTF
v_gene: TRBV12-5; j_gene: TRBJ1-4; CDR3aa: CASGPQNEKLFF
v_gene: TRBV4-2; j_gene: TRBJ2-1; CDR3aa: CASSQAAEGSYNEQFF